The 31 T cell receptor beta chains presented below share a single source sample, sequenced in a study of OX40 agonist ivuxolimab in advanced cancers. Clones were read by immunoSEQ multiplex PCR, and TCRdb kept only the in-frame ones, dropping some. Among about 79,000 clones listed, more than 90% were seen once. The specimen was CD4+ or CD8+ T cells sorted from blood, collected in a trial of the OX40 agonist ivuxolimab. The receptors derive from an adult with an advanced solid tumor such as melanoma, head and neck, liver or kidney cancer.

The CDR3 region is CASSPLFGGLTDTQYF. The CDR3 DNA is TGTGCCAGCTCACCACTTTTTGGGGGCTTGACAGATACGCAGTATTTT. V gene TRBV18 combines with J gene TRBJ2-3; perhaps TRBD1 as D (6 bases). CDR1 and CDR2 from the germline V gene are KGHSH and LQKENI. V shed 1 base and J shed 3 bases, with 14 bases lying between them. The CDR3 totals 16 residues.

The CDR3 DNA reads TGTGCCAGCAAAAGCAGGGAGAATAGCAATCAGCCCCAGCATTTT. This codes for CASKSRENSNQPQHF. The gene calls are TRBV27 and TRBJ1-5, with TRBD1 as a possible D gene (5 bases). Trimming shortened V by 7 bases and J by 0 bases, and 13 bases separated the two germline ends. CDR1 is MNHEY, CDR2 SMNVEV, per germline (reference sequence). This CDR3 spans 15 amino acids.

The chain has TRBV7-2 and TRBJ1-1; the D gene is possibly TRBD1 (6 bases). Trimming took 3 bases from V and 5 from J, leaving 13 bases between them. This CDR3 contains 14 residues. From germline, CDR1 is SGHTA and CDR2 FQGNSA. The CDR3 here is CASSFRGRETEAFF. Here the CDR3 DNA reads TGTGCCAGCAGCTTCCGGGGGCGGGAAACTGAAGCTTTCTTT. The full variable domain, completed using reference TRBV7-2 and TRBJ1-1, is GAGVSQSPSNKVTEKGKDVELRCDPISGHTALYWYRQSLGQGLEFLIYFQGNSAPDKSGLPSDRFSAERTGGSVSTLTIQRTQQEDSAVYLCASSFRGRETEAFFGQGTRLTVV.

This chain joins TRBV7-9 and TRBJ2-1, with 9 nucleotides matching TRBD2. Germline V CDR1 and CDR2: SEHNR, FQNEAQ (reference sequence). V dropped 1 base and J dropped 8; count of bases not matched to a gene: 9. The length of the CDR3 is 16 residues. CDR3 nucleotide sequence: TGTGCCAGCAGCTTAGTCGGCGGGAGGGCCGGGGATGAGCAGTTCTTC. This encodes CASSLVGGRAGDEQFF. Full variable domain (outside the CDR3, taken from reference TRBV7-9 and TRBJ2-1): DTGVSQNPRHKITKRGQNVTFRCDPISEHNRLYWYRQTLGQGPEFLTYFQNEAQLEKSRLLSDRFSAERPKGSFSTLEIQRTEQGDSAMYLCASSLVGGRAGDEQFFGPGTRLTVL.

Only one count was recorded for this clone. The CDR3 region is CASSPSQEVYEQYF. For the CDR3, the DNA is TGTGCCAGCTCACCTTCACAGGAGGTCTACGAGCAGTACTTC. This chain joins TRBV18 and TRBJ2-7; tentatively, D is TRBD1 or TRBD2 (5 bases each). CDR1 and CDR2 from the germline V gene are KGHSH and LQKENI. The CDR3 is 14 residues long. V shed 3 bases and J shed 3 bases, with 12 bases lying between them.

The genes are TRBV2 and TRBJ2-7; possible D gene TRBD1, 6 bases. CDR1 is SNHLY and CDR2 is FYNNEI in the germline V gene. The V end lost 7 bases, the J end lost 1 base, and 14 bases lay between the germline ends. This CDR3 has 14 amino acids. In nucleotides, the CDR3 is TGTGCCAGCAAAGACAGGCCCGATTCCTACGAGCAGTACTTC. This sequence encodes CASKDRPDSYEQYF.

The table lists this clone with a count of one. The chain employs TRBV7-8 and TRBJ1-5; D gene uncertain. CDR1 and CDR2 (germline): SGHVS, FQNEAQ. Trimming pared 3 bases from V and 3 bases from J, leaving 12 bases between. The CDR3 covers 15 residues. The CDR3 loop is CASSLGRRPNQPQHF. In nucleotides, the CDR3 is TGTGCCAGCAGCTTGGGTCGCAGACCCAATCAGCCCCAGCATTTT.

The rearrangement uses TRBV2 and TRBJ2-7; maybe TRBD2 (6 bases). The germline CDR1 and CDR2 sequences are SNHLY and FYNNEI. This CDR3 contains 13 residues. V dropped 3 bases and J dropped 0 bases, with 6 bases sitting between them. CDR3 sequence (DNA): TGTGCCAGCAGTGACGGGAGCTCCTACGAGCAGTACTTC. It translates to CASSDGSSYEQYF.

This clone was seen just once. This chain uses TRBV6-5 with TRBJ2-7; possible D gene TRBD2, 6 bases. V lost 7 bases and J 5 bases, leaving 18 bases between the germline ends. CDR1 MNHEY and CDR2 SVGAGI come from the germline V gene. The CDR3 runs 14 residues. Here the CDR3 reads CASNPGTRVHEQYF. The CDR3 DNA follows: TGTGCCAGCAACCCCGGGACTCGCGTCCACGAGCAGTACTTC.

The CDR3 loop is CASSLRDRAIAGELFF. CDR3 sequence (DNA): TGTGCCAGCAGCCTCCGGGACAGGGCCATCGCCGGGGAGCTGTTTTTT. V usage is TRBV9 and J usage is TRBJ2-2; TRBD1 matches at 9 bases. The CDR3 has 16 residues. After removal of 4 bases from V and 6 bases from J, the junction contained 10 bases not matched to a gene. Germline V gene lookup returns CDR1 SGDLS and CDR2 YYNGEE. Supplemented by reference TRBV9 and TRBJ2-2, the full variable domain reads DSGVTQTPKHLITATGQRVTLRCSPRSGDLSVYWYQQSLDQGLQFLIQYYNGEERAKGNILERFSAQQFPDLHSELNLSSLELGDSALYFCASSLRDRAIAGELFFGEGSRLTVL.

The V call is TRBV15, the J call TRBJ2-4; tentatively, D is TRBD1 (5 bases). V lost 1 base and J 5 bases, leaving 9 bases between the germline ends. The CDR3 is 14 residues long. CDR1 is LNHNV, CDR2 YYDKDF, per germline (reference sequence). CDR3 in amino acids: CATSRVRDQNIQYF. The CDR3 nucleotides read TGTGCCACCAGCAGAGTCAGGGATCAAAACATTCAGTACTTC.

J is TRBJ1-1 and V is TRBV18; 7 bases are a match to TRBD1. This CDR3 contains 15 residues. The J segment lost 0 bases and the V segment lost 0 bases, leaving 1 base of the junction unmatched. Germline V gives CDR1 KGHSH, CDR2 LQKENI. As DNA, the CDR3 is TGTGCCAGCTCACCACCGACAGGGCTGAACACTGAAGCTTTCTTT. Its protein product is CASSPPTGLNTEAFF.

This chain uses TRBV30 with TRBJ2-2; 8 positions match TRBD2. Trimming removed 4 bases from V and 4 bases from J; junction bases left unmatched: 5. The CDR3 spans 14 residues. Germline V gene sequence: CDR1 GTSNPN, CDR2 SVGIG (reference sequence). The CDR3 bases are TGTGCCTGGACCCCGGGAGGGGCCACCGGGGAGCTGTTTTTT. Its protein is CAWTPGGATGELFF.

This clone was observed a single time. J is TRBJ2-1 and V is TRBV25-1; TRBD2 matches 8 bases. V lost 1 base to trimming and J lost 5 bases; unmatched junction nucleotides: 10. There are 17 residues in the CDR3. Looked up from germline, CDR1 is MGHDK and CDR2 is SYGVNS. This chain's CDR3 is CASSEFARGGADNEQFF. In DNA, the CDR3 is TGTGCCAGCAGTGAATTTGCCCGGGGGGGCGCTGACAATGAGCAGTTCTTC.

This rearrangement joins TRBV10-2 to TRBJ2-3; 11 bases match TRBD2. The CDR3 contains 16 residues. Germline V gene lookup returns CDR1 WSHSY and CDR2 SAAADI. The junction had 2 bases not matched to a gene; V was cut back by 1 base and J by 2 bases. CDR3 region: CASSEWGLADTDTQYF. As DNA, the CDR3 is TGCGCCAGCAGTGAGTGGGGACTAGCGGACACAGATACGCAGTATTTT.

The chain couples TRBV18 to TRBJ2-2; D not resolved. The CDR3 sequence is 14 residues long. V was clipped by 3 bases and J by 0 bases, with 5 bases between them. Germline loops: CDR1 KGHSH, CDR2 LQKENI. CDR3 amino acids: CASSPAANTGELFF. CDR3 in DNA: TGTGCCAGCTCACCGGCAGCGAACACCGGGGAGCTGTTTTTT.

This sequence joins TRBV5-4 and TRBJ2-7; TRBD1 agrees at 7 bases. V lost 3 bases, J lost 3 bases, and 9 bases stayed unmatched. The CDR3 covers 15 residues. CDR1 SGHNT and CDR2 YYREEE come from the germline V gene (reference sequence). The CDR3: CASSYRGPGSYEQYF. In DNA form, the CDR3 reads TGTGCCAGCAGCTACAGGGGCCCGGGGAGCTACGAGCAGTACTTC.

The chain uses TRBV9 and TRBJ2-7; TRBD1 might be the D (6 bases). Germline CDR1 and CDR2: SGDLS and YYNGEE. V lost 4 bases, J lost 6 bases, and 11 bases lay in between. The CDR3 has 12 residues. The CDR3 bases are TGTGCCAGCAGCCCCGCAGGGGTCGAGCAGTACTTC. It is translated as CASSPAGVEQYF.

The rearrangement links TRBV18 to TRBJ2-3; D is perhaps TRBD1 or TRBD2 (5 bases each). V shed 10 bases and J shed 4 bases, with 18 bases lying between them. Germline V gene data show CDR1 as KGHSH and CDR2 as LQKENI. The CDR3 runs 14 residues. The CDR3 DNA follows: TGTGCCACCGGGGCGGCCGACAGCCCAGATACGCAGTATTTT. It codes for CATGAADSPDTQYF.

The chain is built from TRBV2 and TRBJ2-3; 9 bases map to TRBD1. The CDR3 has 12 amino acids. Germline V gene sequence: CDR1 SNHLY, CDR2 FYNNEI. V shed 5 bases, J shed 10 bases, and the junction held 4 bases outside the gene matches. This CDR3 is CASSTGGAPQYF. The CDR3 nucleotides are TGTGCCAGCAGTACAGGGGGCGCTCCGCAGTATTTT. Full variable domain (missing parts from reference TRBV2 and TRBJ2-3): EPEVTQTPSHQVTQMGQEVILRCVPISNHLYFYWYRQILGQKVEFLVSFYNNEISEKSEIFDDQFSVERPDGSNFTLKIRSTKLEDSAMYFCASSTGGAPQYFGPGTRLTVL.

The J gene is TRBJ2-7, the V gene TRBV30; D is undetermined. The germline gives CDR1 GTSNPN, CDR2 SVGIG (reference sequence). Trimming removed 3 bases at V and 1 base at J, with 19 bases between. This CDR3 comprises 16 residues. The chain's CDR3 is CAWSKTLPSISYEQYF. The CDR3 nucleotides read TGTGCCTGGAGCAAAACCCTGCCCTCGATTTCCTACGAGCAGTACTTC.

The V call is TRBV19, the J call TRBJ1-2; 8 bases line up with TRBD1. Trimming cost V 5 bases and J 6 bases; bases outside gene matches: 11. The V gene's germline CDR1 is LNHDA and CDR2 SQIVND (reference sequence). The CDR3 is 15 residues long. CDR3: CASSSRTGRFDGYTF. CDR3 coding DNA: TGTGCCAGTAGTTCCCGGACAGGGAGGTTCGATGGCTACACCTTC.

The rearrangement links TRBV6-1 to TRBJ1-2; tentative D call: TRBD1 (6 bases). CDR1 and CDR2 from the germline V gene are MNHNS and SASEGT. The V gene lost 7 bases and the J gene lost 5 bases, with 14 bases spanning the gap. The CDR3 loop spans 13 amino acids. CDR3 amino acids: CASTLGQGYGYTF. The CDR3 region has the DNA TGTGCCAGCACTCTGGGCCAGGGGTATGGCTACACCTTC.

The chain uses TRBV30 and TRBJ1-5; D uncertain. This CDR3 spans 13 amino acids. The V end was cut by 0 bases, the J end by 0 bases, with 3 bases between. Germline V gene sequence: CDR1 GTSNPN, CDR2 SVGIG (reference sequence). This CDR3 is CAWSVRSNQPQHF. Written as DNA, the CDR3 is TGTGCCTGGAGTGTTCGTAGCAATCAGCCCCAGCATTTT.

The chain employs TRBV29-1 and TRBJ1-1; 11 nucleotides match TRBD1. The CDR3 extends over 15 amino acids. Unmatched junction bases numbered 10, after V lost 6 bases and J lost 4 bases. Germline V lookup: CDR1 SQVTM, CDR2 ANQGSEA. The CDR3 coding sequence is TGCAGCGTGACCGGGACAGGGGGAGGGCTCACTGAAGCTTTCTTT. Translated, it gives CSVTGTGGGLTEAFF.

The chain has TRBV6-1 and TRBJ2-7; D gene uncertain. V was cut by 4 bases and J by 3 bases, with 7 bases left in between. The length of the CDR3 is 12 residues. Germline V CDR1 and CDR2: MNHNS, SASEGT. CDR3 nucleotide sequence: TGTGCCAGCAGTGGCACGGTCTACGAGCAGTACTTC. Its protein product is CASSGTVYEQYF.

This chain connects TRBV7-9 to TRBJ1-1; D is uncertain. The length of the CDR3 is 13 residues. The V gene's germline CDR1 is SEHNR and CDR2 FQNEAQ (reference sequence). The V end was cut by 3 bases, the J end by 4 bases, with 9 bases between. CDR3 in amino acids: CASSLGATTEAFF. The CDR3, as DNA: TGTGCCAGCAGCTTGGGTGCGACCACTGAAGCTTTCTTT.

The gene calls are TRBV6-1 and TRBJ2-7; TRBD1 might be the D (7 bases). V was cut by 3 bases and J by 2 bases, with 14 bases left in between. The length of the CDR3 is 15 residues. CDR1 and CDR2 from the germline V gene are MNHNS and SASEGT. Here the CDR3 DNA reads TGTGCCAGCAGTGAGGGGCCAGGGGGGACCTACGAGCAGTACTTC. Encoded protein: CASSEGPGGTYEQYF.

Regarding this clone: An end of the junction differs from the germline gene, which may be a read error. The rearrangement uses TRBV18 and TRBJ1-5; no firm D call. The germline gives CDR1 KGHSH, CDR2 LQKENI. CDR3 length equals 13 residues. CDR3 protein: CASSPPGNQPQHF. For the CDR3, the DNA is TGTGCCAGCTCCCCACCGGGCAATCAGCCCCAGCATTTT.

This chain uses TRBV5-4 with TRBJ2-3; weak D call: TRBD1 (6 bases). Germline loops: CDR1 SGHNT, CDR2 YYREEE (reference sequence). This CDR3 has 13 amino acids. V was shortened by 2 bases and J by 3 bases, with 7 bases between the two germline ends. The CDR3 bases are TGTGCCAGCAGCTTACAGGGTACAGATACGCAGTATTTT. Translated: CASSLQGTDTQYF. The whole variable domain, remainder taken from reference TRBV5-4 and TRBJ2-3, is ETGVTQSPTHLIKTRGQQVTLRCSSQSGHNTVSWYQQALGQGPQFIFQYYREEENGRGNFPPRFSGLQFPNYSSELNVNALELDDSALYLCASSLQGTDTQYFGPGTRLTVL.

This chain links TRBV9 with TRBJ2-5; perhaps TRBD1 as D (5 bases). V lost 0 bases and J lost 1, with 7 bases in between. CDR1 and CDR2 from the germline V gene are SGDLS and YYNGEE. CDR3 length: 14 amino acids. This CDR3 is CASSVEGLQETQYF. CDR3 nucleotide sequence: TGTGCCAGCAGCGTAGAGGGGCTCCAAGAGACCCAGTACTTC.